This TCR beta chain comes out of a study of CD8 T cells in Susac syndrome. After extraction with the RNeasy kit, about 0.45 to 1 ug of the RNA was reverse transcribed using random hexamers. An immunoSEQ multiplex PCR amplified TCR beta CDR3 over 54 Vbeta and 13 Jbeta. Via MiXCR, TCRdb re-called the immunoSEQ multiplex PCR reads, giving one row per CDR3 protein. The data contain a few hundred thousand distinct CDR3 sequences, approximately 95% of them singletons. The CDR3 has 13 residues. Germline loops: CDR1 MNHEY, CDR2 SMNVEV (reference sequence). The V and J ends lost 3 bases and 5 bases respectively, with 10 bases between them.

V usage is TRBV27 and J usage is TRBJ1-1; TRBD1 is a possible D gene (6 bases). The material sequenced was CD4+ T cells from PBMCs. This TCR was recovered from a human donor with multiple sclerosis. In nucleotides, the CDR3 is TGTGCCAGCAGTTTCTGGGGGCATACTGAAGCTTTCTTT. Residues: CASSFWGHTEAFF.